The rows below give T cell receptor beta chains drawn from one sample of a study of T cells in Graves' hyperthyroidism and ophthalmopathy. TCRdb reprocessed the multiplex PCR reads with MiXCR, giving one entry per CDR3 protein. Among fewer than 450,000 distinct CDR3 sequences listed, approximately 16% were seen once. The sequencing sample was made of blood. The receptors originated from a woman aged 55-75 years with Graves' ophthalmopathy. CDR3s include the opening cysteine and the closing phenylalanine or tryptophan. Fields, in order: J gene, clone size, V gene, D gene, CDR3 DNA, CDR3 protein. D genes are given only for firm matches. Not every row has a clone size; where given, it reads once, few, many or a size class.

j_call: TRBJ2-7
clone_size: many
v_call: TRBV6-2/TRBV6-3
d_call: .
cdr3_nt: TGTGCCAGCAGTTTTCCTCGAAGCGAATCTCGCTACGAGCAGTACTTC
cdr3_aa: CASSFPRSESRYEQYF

j_call: TRBJ2-1
clone_size: many
v_call: TRBV11-2
d_call: .
cdr3_nt: TGTGCCAGCAGCTCCCGGGCCTACGGGAATGAGCAGTTCTTC
cdr3_aa: CASSSRAYGNEQFF

j_call: TRBJ1-3
clone_size: many
v_call: TRBV7-8
d_call: .
cdr3_nt: TGTGCCAGCAGCTTCGGGGACACCGCCTCTGGAAACACCATATATTTT
cdr3_aa: CASSFGDTASGNTIYF

j_call: TRBJ2-7
clone_size: many
v_call: TRBV11-2
d_call: .
cdr3_nt: TGTGCCAGCAGCTTAAATGACCGCACCTACGAGCAGTACTTC
cdr3_aa: CASSLNDRTYEQYF

j_call: TRBJ2-1
clone_size: many
v_call: TRBV12-3/TRBV12-4
d_call: TRBD1
cdr3_nt: TGTGCCAGCAGTCCACGACAGGGAATAGGAGGTGAGCAGTTCTTC
cdr3_aa: CASSPRQGIGGEQFF

j_call: TRBJ2-3
clone_size: many
v_call: TRBV6-1
d_call: .
cdr3_nt: TGTGCCAGCAGTGAAGCGTTGGGGGGCCCTAGCACAGATACGCAGTATTTT
cdr3_aa: CASSEALGGPSTDTQYF

j_call: TRBJ2-7
clone_size: many
v_call: TRBV28
d_call: .
cdr3_nt: TGTGCCAGCAGTTTATCTTTCAGGGGAGGCGACGAGCAGTACTTC
cdr3_aa: CASSLSFRGGDEQYF

j_call: TRBJ2-1
clone_size: many
v_call: TRBV11-2
d_call: TRBD2
cdr3_nt: TGTGCCAGCAGCTTAGATCGACGACTAGCGGGAGCTGAGCAGTTCTTC
cdr3_aa: CASSLDRRLAGAEQFF

j_call: TRBJ2-1
clone_size: many
v_call: TRBV20-1
d_call: TRBD2
cdr3_nt: TGCAGTGCCCAGGGAGGGAACCCGGGTTTCTACAATGAGCAGTTCTTC
cdr3_aa: CSAQGGNPGFYNEQFF

j_call: TRBJ1-5
clone_size: many
v_call: TRBV28
d_call: TRBD1
cdr3_nt: TGTGCCAGCAGTATTACAGGGGGCGGAAGACAGCCCCAGCATTTT
cdr3_aa: CASSITGGGRQPQHF

j_call: TRBJ1-4
clone_size: few
v_call: TRBV10-1
d_call: .
cdr3_nt: TGCGCCAGCCCCCGCGGGGAGGCGAAAAAACTGTTTTTT
cdr3_aa: CASPRGEAKKLFF

j_call: TRBJ1-5
clone_size: few
v_call: TRBV30
d_call: TRBD1
cdr3_nt: TGTGCCTGGAGTGTTGGGACAGGGTTTTCGCCCCAGCATTTT
cdr3_aa: CAWSVGTGFSPQHF

j_call: TRBJ2-1
clone_size: many
v_call: TRBV5-1
d_call: .
cdr3_nt: TGCGCCAGCAGCCCCGACTCCCCGGTTTACAATGAGCAGTTCTTC
cdr3_aa: CASSPDSPVYNEQFF

j_call: TRBJ1-1
clone_size: many
v_call: TRBV2
d_call: .
cdr3_nt: TGTGCCAGCAGTGAGACAAGGAGGGGTCCTCAATCGGCTTTCTTT
cdr3_aa: CASSETRRGPQSAFF

j_call: TRBJ2-2
clone_size: .
v_call: TRBV7-3
d_call: TRBD2
cdr3_nt: TGTGCCAGCAGCATACTAGCGGGAGGGCCAAGCGGGGAGCTGTTTTTT
cdr3_aa: CASSILAGGPSGELFF